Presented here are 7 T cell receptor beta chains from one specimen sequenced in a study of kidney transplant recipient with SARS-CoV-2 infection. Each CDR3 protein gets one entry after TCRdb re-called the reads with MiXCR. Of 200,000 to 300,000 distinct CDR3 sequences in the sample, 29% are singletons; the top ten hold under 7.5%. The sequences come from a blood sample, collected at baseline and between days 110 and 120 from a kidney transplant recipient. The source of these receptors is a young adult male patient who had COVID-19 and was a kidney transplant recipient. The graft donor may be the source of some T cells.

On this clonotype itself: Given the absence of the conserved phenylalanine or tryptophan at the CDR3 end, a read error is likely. This CDR3 is CASSMVGALGDEQFL. CDR3 DNA: TGTGCCAGTAGTATGGTCGGGGCGCTCGGCGATGAGCAGTTCCTC. The chain carries TRBV19 and TRBJ2-1; D may match TRBD1 or TRBD2 (5 bases each). The CDR3 contains 15 residues. Per the germline V gene, CDR1 is LNHDA and CDR2 is SQIVND (reference sequence). The V end was cut by 3 bases, the J end by 8 bases, with 17 bases between.

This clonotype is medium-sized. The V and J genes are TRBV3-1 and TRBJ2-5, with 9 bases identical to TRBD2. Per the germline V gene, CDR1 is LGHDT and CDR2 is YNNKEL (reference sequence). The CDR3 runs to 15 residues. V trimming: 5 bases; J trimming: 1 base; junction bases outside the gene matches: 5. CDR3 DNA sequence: TGTGCCAGCAGCAGCGAACTAGCGGGCCAAGAGACCCAGTACTTC. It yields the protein CASSSELAGQETQYF.

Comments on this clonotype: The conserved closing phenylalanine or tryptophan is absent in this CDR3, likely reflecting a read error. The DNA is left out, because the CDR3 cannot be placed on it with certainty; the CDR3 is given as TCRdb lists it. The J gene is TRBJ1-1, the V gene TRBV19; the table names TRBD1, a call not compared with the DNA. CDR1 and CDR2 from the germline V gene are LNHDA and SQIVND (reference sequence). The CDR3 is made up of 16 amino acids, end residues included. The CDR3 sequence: CASSKGQPGMNTEAVC.

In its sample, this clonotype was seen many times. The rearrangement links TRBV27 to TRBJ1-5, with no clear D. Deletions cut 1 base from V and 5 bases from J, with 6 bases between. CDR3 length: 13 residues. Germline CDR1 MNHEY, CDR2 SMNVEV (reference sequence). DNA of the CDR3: TGTGCCAGCAGTTTATGGAAAGATCAGCCCCAGCATTTT. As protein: CASSLWKDQPQHF.

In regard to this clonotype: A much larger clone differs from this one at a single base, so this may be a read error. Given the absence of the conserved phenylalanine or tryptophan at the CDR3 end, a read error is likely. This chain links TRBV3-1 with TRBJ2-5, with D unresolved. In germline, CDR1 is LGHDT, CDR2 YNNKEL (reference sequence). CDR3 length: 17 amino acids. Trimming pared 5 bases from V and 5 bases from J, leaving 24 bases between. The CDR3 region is CASSELHPISFSETQYL. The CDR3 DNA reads TGTGCCAGCAGCGAGCTACATCCCATTTCTTTCTCTGAGACCCAGTACCTC.

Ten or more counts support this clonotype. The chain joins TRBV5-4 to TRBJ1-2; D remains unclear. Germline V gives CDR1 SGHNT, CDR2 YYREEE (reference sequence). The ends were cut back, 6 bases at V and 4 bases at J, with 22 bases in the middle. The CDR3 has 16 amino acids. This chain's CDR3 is CASKPPVPGKTYGYTF. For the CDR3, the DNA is TGTGCCAGCAAACCCCCCGTACCAGGAAAGACCTATGGCTACACCTTC.

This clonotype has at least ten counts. This CDR3 reads CASSLTGSSDRNTIYF. The CDR3 nucleotides are TGCGCCAGCAGCTTGACCGGCTCCAGCGACAGAAACACCATATATTTT. This sequence joins TRBV5-1 and TRBJ1-3, with D unclear. Deletions cut 1 base from V and 5 bases from J, with 16 bases between. This CDR3 has 16 residues. In germline, CDR1 is SGHRS, CDR2 YFSETQ.